This T cell receptor (beta chain) was sequenced in a study of read filtering for tumor transcriptome and immune sequencing. Findings of the study overall: The sorted CD138-negative fraction was a mixed bone marrow immune population, not purified T cells.

There are many counts of this clonotype. Its antigen remains unidentified. The CDR3 contains 14 residues. Unmatched junction bases numbered 8, after V lost 5 bases and J lost 5 bases. Germline-derived CDR1 and CDR2 are SGHAT and FQNNGV. Molecular barcoded adaptors covering alpha/delta and beta/gamma chains were used on around 400 ng RNA. TCRdb recomputed calls from the reads with MiXCR, one row per CDR3 protein. This table has over 80,000 distinct CDR3 sequences, approximately 13% appearing once. This clonotype originated in a donor at least 40 years old with multiple myeloma. The sequencing sample was made of a population of CD138-negative cells sorted from bone marrow. The V call is TRBV11-2, the J call TRBJ1-1; 7 nucleotides match TRBD1. The CDR3 region has the DNA TGTGCCAGCAGCGAGACAGGGTGGAGGACTGAAGCTTTCTTT. This translates into CASSETGWRTEAFF.